This T cell receptor (beta chain) was captured in a study of T cell responses to AZD1222 COVID-19 vaccine. Trimming pared 0 bases from V and 0 bases from J, leaving 14 bases between. CDR1 is LGHDT and CDR2 is YNNKEL in the germline V gene (reference sequence). There are 17 residues in the CDR3. This clone appeared a few times. The protocol was immunoSEQ multiplex PCR, while the TCRdb copy is restricted to in-frame clones and leaves out a portion. The sample holds 75,000 to 95,000 clones; 89% are singletons and the top ten take around 2.8%. This TCR was sampled from an adult in good health. The J gene is TRBJ1-1, the V gene TRBV3-1 (or the pseudogene TRBV3-2); no clear D gene. Specimen: peripheral blood, collected on day 0 of MenACWY control vaccination. In DNA, the CDR3 is TGTGCCAGCAGCCAAGATGCCAAGGGAGAAATGAACACTGAAGCTTTCTTT. It codes for CASSQDAKGEMNTEAFF.